Below are 2 T cell receptor beta chains sequenced from a single sample in a study of CXCR3-negative and CXCR3-positive naive CD8 T cells. The libraries of TRB cDNA were constructed through 5' RACE using UMI labels. TCRdb re-analyzed the 5' RACE reads; it lists each CDR3 protein once, without DNA. The repertoire table contains over 100,000 distinct CDR3 sequences. The sequenced sample consisted of naive CXCR3- CD8+ T cells from blood. Subset meaning: CD45RO-CCR7+CD27+CD95- naive CD8+ T cells lacking CXCR3 (TNR3-). The receptors shown here come from a human donor in good health. Some clones in this sample may be carry-over from other donors' samples.

This chain connects TRBV12-3 or TRBV12-4 to TRBJ2-2; checking the TCRdb D call of TRBD2 is not possible without DNA. This CDR3 contains 15 residues. CDR3: CASSLLAGGPGELFF.

J is TRBJ1-2 and V is TRBV15. This CDR3 has 16 residues. Germline CDR1 and CDR2: LNHNV and YYDKDF (reference sequence). The CDR3 region is CATSRDRGRANYGYTF.